This record concerns one T cell receptor (beta chain) sequence. The data were taken from a study of long-term antiretroviral therapy in people with HIV. It was version v3.0 of the immunoSEQ assay that was run at survey level. This table comes from immunoSEQ multiplex PCR, and its TCRdb copy is limited to in-frame clones, with some not included. The sample has some 20,000 clones, 87% seen once. This CDR3 spans 13 amino acids. Germline CDR1 reads SGHRS; CDR2 reads YFSETQ. V was pared by 9 bases and J by 7 bases, with 13 bases of the junction left unmatched. The specimen was unsorted PBMCs, collected 2.1 years after starting antiretroviral therapy. The chain uses TRBV5-1 and TRBJ2-7; 7 bases map to TRBD1. The sequence was obtained from a man aged 18 to 30 with HIV. Here the CDR3 DNA reads TGCGCCACCAGACCACAGGGGCCGGGGGAGCAGTACTTC. The encoded protein is CATRPQGPGEQYF.